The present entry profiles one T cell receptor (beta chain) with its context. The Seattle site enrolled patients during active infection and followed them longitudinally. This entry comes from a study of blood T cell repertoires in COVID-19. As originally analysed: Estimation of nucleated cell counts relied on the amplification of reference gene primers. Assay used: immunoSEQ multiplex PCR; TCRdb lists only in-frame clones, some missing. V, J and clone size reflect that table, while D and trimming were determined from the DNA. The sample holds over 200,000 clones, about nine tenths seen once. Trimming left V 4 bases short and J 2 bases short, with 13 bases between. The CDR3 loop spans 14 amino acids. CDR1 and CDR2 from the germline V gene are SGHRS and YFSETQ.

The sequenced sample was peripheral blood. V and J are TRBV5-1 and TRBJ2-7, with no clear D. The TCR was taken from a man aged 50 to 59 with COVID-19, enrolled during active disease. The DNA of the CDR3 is TGCGCCAGCAGCCCGCGAAATCCTACCTACGAGCAGTACTTC. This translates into CASSPRNPTYEQYF.